This T cell receptor (beta chain) was profiled in a study of blood T cells in healthy people across ages. Through a sample-barcoded 5' primer and a J-beta primer mix, a second PCR was run for roughly 6 to 12 cycles. TCRdb analysed the 5' RACE reads with MiXCR anew, one entry per CDR3 protein. Of some 800,000 distinct CDR3 sequences listed, about 25% are singletons. Whole-study results and caveats: Naive CD4+ cells and diversity were both higher in long-lived donors than in aged donors.

The J segment lost 2 bases and the V segment lost 5 bases, leaving 9 bases of the junction unmatched. The CDR3 has 16 amino acids. CDR1 DFQATT and CDR2 SNEGSKA come from the germline V gene (reference sequence). This clonotype was observed a few times. Its antigen is unknown. These data also featured in a second study, about T cells of mothers and their children. That publication notes: Addition of sample barcodes and 2-4 random nucleotides occurred through the M1S primer of the second PCR.

The sequence derives from a boy between 10 and 17 years old in good health. What was sequenced was blood. The gene calls are TRBV20-1 and TRBJ1-3; 10 positions agree with TRBD1. CDR3 nucleotide sequence: TGCAGTGCTCCACCGGGACAGGGGAAGGCTGGAAACACCATATATTTT. The encoded protein is CSAPPGQGKAGNTIYF.